The subject of this entry is one TCR beta chain. In the original workflow: Nucleated cell number was recorded as an estimate derived from reference gene primer amplification. TCRdb keeps only in-frame clones here, not all; method: immunoSEQ multiplex PCR. V and J calls and clone size come straight from that table; D and trimming were deduced from the DNA. The sample yields around 65,000 clones, 85% seen once. The entry originates in a study of blood T cell repertoires in COVID-19. Turning to the study itself: Both acute and convalescent COVID-19 samples were obtained from the United States, Italy and Spain. T cells, B-cell-depleted T cells, or PBMCs supplied cDNA or gDNA.

The CDR3 runs to 15 residues. Trimming cost V 3 bases and J 6 bases; bases outside gene matches: 5. Germline V lookup: CDR1 SGHTS, CDR2 YDEGEE. Sequenced sample: peripheral blood. The chain couples TRBV5-8 to TRBJ1-4; 10 bases fit TRBD1. The receptor was derived from a man between 70 and 80 years old with acute or convalescent COVID-19. The CDR3 spells CASSSRDRGDEKLFF. For the CDR3, the DNA is TGTGCCAGCAGCTCCCGGGACAGGGGTGATGAAAAACTGTTTTTT.